This TCR beta chain was retrieved from a study of blood T cell repertoires in COVID-19. Study details: T cells, B-cell-depleted T cells, or PBMCs provided the cDNA or gDNA that served as material.

The table came from immunoSEQ multiplex PCR; TCRdb's copy has only in-frame clones and leaves some out. In the table there are fewer than 450,000 clones, around nine tenths of which are singletons. CDR3 size: 11 residues. CDR1 is GTSNPN and CDR2 is SVGIG in the germline V gene (reference sequence). V was pared by 5 bases and J by 7 bases, with 1 base of the junction left unmatched. Material: peripheral blood. This TCR was recovered from a woman aged 18 to 35 who had recovered from COVID-19. The chain links TRBV30 to TRBJ1-1, with TRBD1 identical over 10 bases. CDR3 bases: TGTGCCTGGGGGGACAGGGGTGAAGCTTTCTTT. It specifies CAWGDRGEAFF.